Below are 2 T cell receptor beta chains sequenced from a single sample in a study of T cells in Graves' hyperthyroidism and ophthalmopathy. TCR beta CDR3 regions were amplified from RNA. HTBI primers were employed in a first-round RT-PCR of the TCR CDR3. TCRdb fed the multiplex PCR reads into MiXCR, producing one record per CDR3 protein. This table has approximately 420,000 distinct CDR3 sequences, approximately 14% appearing once. The material sequenced was blood. The receptor source for this set is a young woman with Graves' hyperthyroidism.

This clonotype showed up many times. The chain combines TRBV5-5 with TRBJ1-1; 7 nucleotides line up with TRBD1. From germline, CDR1 is SGHKS and CDR2 YYEKEE (reference sequence). This CDR3 region has 15 residues. Germline trimming cut 1 base from V and 1 base from J; bases unmatched to any gene: 4. As DNA, the CDR3 is TGTGCCAGCAGCTTGCTGACAGGGAGGAACACTGAAGCTTTCTTT. Translating gives CASSLLTGRNTEAFF.

The chain employs TRBV11-1 and TRBJ1-2, with a tentative D call TRBD1 (6 bases). The CDR3 has 13 residues. Trimming removed 5 bases from V and 8 bases from J, with 15 bases in between. From germline, CDR1 is SGHAT and CDR2 FQDESV (reference sequence). Here the CDR3 reads CASSLPWGAGYTF. CDR3 sequence (DNA): TGTGCCAGCAGCCTCCCTTGGGGGGCCGGCTACACCTTC.